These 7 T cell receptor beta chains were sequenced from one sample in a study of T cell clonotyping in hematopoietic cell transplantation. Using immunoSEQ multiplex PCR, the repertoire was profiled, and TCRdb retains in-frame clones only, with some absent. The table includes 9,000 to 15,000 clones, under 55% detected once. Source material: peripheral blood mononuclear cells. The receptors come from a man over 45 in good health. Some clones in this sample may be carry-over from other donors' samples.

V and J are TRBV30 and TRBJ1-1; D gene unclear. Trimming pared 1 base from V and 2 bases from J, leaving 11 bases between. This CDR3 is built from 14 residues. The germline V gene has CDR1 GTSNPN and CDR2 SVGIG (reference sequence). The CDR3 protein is CAWSEPFLNTEAFF. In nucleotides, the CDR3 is TGTGCCTGGAGTGAACCGTTCCTAAACACTGAAGCTTTCTTT.

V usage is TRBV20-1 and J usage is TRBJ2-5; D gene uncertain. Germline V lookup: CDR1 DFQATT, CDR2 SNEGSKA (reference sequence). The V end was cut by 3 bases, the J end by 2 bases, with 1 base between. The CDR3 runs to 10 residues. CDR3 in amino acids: CSASQETQYF. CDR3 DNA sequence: TGCAGTGCTAGTCAAGAGACCCAGTACTTC.

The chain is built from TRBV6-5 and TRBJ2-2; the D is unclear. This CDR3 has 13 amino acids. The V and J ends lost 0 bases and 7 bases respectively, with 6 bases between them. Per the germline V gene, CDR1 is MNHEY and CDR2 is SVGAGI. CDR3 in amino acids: CASSYSKLGELFF. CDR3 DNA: TGTGCCAGCAGTTACTCGAAGCTCGGGGAGCTGTTTTTT.

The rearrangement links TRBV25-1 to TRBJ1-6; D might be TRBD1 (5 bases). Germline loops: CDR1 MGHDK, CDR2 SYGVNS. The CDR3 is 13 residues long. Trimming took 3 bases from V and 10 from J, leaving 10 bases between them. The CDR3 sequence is CASSELGGSPLHF. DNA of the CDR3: TGTGCCAGCAGTGAGTTGGGGGGATCACCCCTCCACTTT.

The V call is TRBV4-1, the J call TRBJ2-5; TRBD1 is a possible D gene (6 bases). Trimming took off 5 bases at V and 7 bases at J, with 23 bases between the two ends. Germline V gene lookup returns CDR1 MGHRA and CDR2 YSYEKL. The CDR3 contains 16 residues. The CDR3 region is CASSSTPQVLGGTQYF. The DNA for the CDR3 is TGCGCCAGCAGCTCCACCCCCCAGGTTCTAGGGGGGACCCAGTACTTC.

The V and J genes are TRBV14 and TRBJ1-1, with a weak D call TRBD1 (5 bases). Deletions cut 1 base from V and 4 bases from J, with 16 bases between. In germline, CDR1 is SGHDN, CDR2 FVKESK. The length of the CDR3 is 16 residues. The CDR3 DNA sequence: TGTGCCAGCAGCCAAGTTCCGGGGTTTCAGGGCACTGAAGCTTTCTTT. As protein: CASSQVPGFQGTEAFF. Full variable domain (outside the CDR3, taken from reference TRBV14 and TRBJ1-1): EAGVTQFPSHSVIEKGQTVTLRCDPISGHDNLYWYRRVMGKEIKFLLHFVKESKQDESGMPNNRFLAERTGGTYSTLKVQPAELEDSGVYFCASSQVPGFQGTEAFFGQGTRLTVV.

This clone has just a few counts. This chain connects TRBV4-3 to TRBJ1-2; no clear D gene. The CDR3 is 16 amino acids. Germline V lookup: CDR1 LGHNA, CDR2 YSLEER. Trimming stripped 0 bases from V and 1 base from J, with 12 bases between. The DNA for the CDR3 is TGCGCCAGCAGCCAAGAATTACTTACCGGTAACTATGGCTACACCTTC. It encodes CASSQELLTGNYGYTF.